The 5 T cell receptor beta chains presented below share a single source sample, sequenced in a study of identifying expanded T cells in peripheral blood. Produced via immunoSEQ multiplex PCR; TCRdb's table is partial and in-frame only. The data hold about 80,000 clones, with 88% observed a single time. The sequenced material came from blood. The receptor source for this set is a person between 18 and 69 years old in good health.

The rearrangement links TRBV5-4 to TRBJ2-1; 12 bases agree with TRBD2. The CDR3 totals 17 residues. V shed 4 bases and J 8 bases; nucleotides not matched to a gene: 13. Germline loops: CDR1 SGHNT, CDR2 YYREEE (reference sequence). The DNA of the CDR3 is TGTGCCAGCAGCCACGGAGGGAGGTCTAGCGGGGGGGATGAGCAGTTCTTC. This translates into CASSHGGRSSGGDEQFF.

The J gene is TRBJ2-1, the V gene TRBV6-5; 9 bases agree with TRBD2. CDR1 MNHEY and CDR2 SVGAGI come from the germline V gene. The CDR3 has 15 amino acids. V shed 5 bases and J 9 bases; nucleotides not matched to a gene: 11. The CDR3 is CASSPSGELWSEQFF. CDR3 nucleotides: TGTGCCAGCAGTCCTAGCGGGGAGCTTTGGAGTGAGCAGTTCTTC.

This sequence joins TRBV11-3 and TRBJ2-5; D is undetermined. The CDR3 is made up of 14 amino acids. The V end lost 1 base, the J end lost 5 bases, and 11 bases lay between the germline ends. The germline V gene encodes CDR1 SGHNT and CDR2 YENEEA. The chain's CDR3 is CASSLVRPRETQYF. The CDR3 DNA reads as TGTGCCAGCAGCTTAGTACGCCCGAGGGAGACCCAGTACTTC.

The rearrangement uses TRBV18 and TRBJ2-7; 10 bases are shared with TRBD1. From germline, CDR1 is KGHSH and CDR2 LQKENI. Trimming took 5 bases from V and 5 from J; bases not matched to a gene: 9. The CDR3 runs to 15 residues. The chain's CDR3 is CASSVIGTGVHEQYF. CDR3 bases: TGTGCCAGCTCAGTAATCGGGACAGGGGTCCACGAGCAGTACTTC.

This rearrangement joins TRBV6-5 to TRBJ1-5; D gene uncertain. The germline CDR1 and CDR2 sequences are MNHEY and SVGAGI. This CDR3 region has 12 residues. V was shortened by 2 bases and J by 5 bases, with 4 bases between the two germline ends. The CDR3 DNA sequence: TGTGCCAGCAGTTACAACGATCAGCCCCAGCATTTT. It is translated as CASSYNDQPQHF.